This TCR beta chain comes out of a study of OX40 agonist ivuxolimab in advanced cancers. In the study overall: Of mixed ages from 23 to 79 and averaging approximately 60 years, the group was around 78% male.

The protocol was immunoSEQ multiplex PCR, while the TCRdb copy is restricted to in-frame clones and leaves out a portion. The sample gives approximately 100,000 clones, roughly nine tenths of which show up once; approximately 0.31% is in the top ten. CDR3 length: 20 amino acids. Germline values: CDR1 LNHDA, CDR2 SQIVND (reference sequence). V lost 5 bases and J 5 bases, leaving 33 bases between the germline ends. The sample holds a few counts of this clone. Its target is not known. Study-wide findings and caveats: The work left the antigen specificity of expanded peripheral T cells undetermined.

The V gene is TRBV19, the J gene TRBJ1-2; no clear D. This TCR was sampled from an adult with an advanced solid tumor such as melanoma, head and neck, liver or kidney cancer. The sample here was CD4+ or CD8+ T cells sorted from blood, taken in a trial of the OX40 agonist ivuxolimab. This chain's CDR3 is CASSSPWAPLREPPTYGYTF. The CDR3 coding sequence is TGTGCCAGTAGTTCGCCTTGGGCCCCCCTAAGAGAACCTCCCACGTATGGCTACACCTTC.